This TCR beta chain comes out of a study of blood T cell repertoires in COVID-19. Repertoires were generated with immunoSEQ multiplex PCR, while TCRdb's copy carries only in-frame clones and drops some. The sample records some 280,000 clones, 86% being singletons. CDR3 size: 17 residues. CDR1 SGHNT and CDR2 YYREEE come from the germline V gene (reference sequence). Trimming took 0 bases from V and 1 from J; bases not matched to a gene: 10. The chain combines TRBV5-4 with TRBJ2-7; 7 bases map to TRBD1. The receptor's source is a woman aged 25 to 39 with active or convalescent COVID-19. Source material: peripheral blood. CDR3 sequence (DNA): TGTGCCAGCAGCTTGGTTGATTGGACAGGCTCATCCTACGAGCAGTACTTC. Amino acids: CASSLVDWTGSSYEQYF.